These T cell receptor beta chains were read from a single sample in a study of blood T cell repertoires in COVID-19. Only in-frame clones appear in the TCRdb table, and some are missing; sequencing was by immunoSEQ multiplex PCR. The sample consists of 100,000 to 150,000 clones, about 80% of them appearing once. Sequencing was done on a sample of peripheral blood. All receptors come from a man aged 55-75 years with acute or convalescent COVID-19. Each CDR3 is given with its conserved first and last residue.

len: 17; j_gene: TRBJ2-3; v_gene: TRBV28; CDR3aa: CASSLGERAGYADTQYF
len: 14; j_gene: TRBJ2-3; v_gene: TRBV19; CDR3aa: CASSPQGREGTQYF
len: 17; j_gene: TRBJ1-1; v_gene: TRBV15; CDR3aa: CATSKLWTGVKNTEAFF
len: 14; j_gene: TRBJ1-1; v_gene: TRBV2; CDR3aa: CASTSDGVNTEAFF
len: 15; j_gene: TRBJ1-5; v_gene: TRBV10-3; CDR3aa: CAASEGEWEGQPQHF
len: 14; j_gene: TRBJ1-5; v_gene: TRBV28; CDR3aa: CASGQAGQGSGFHF
len: 14; j_gene: TRBJ2-7; v_gene: TRBV9; CDR3aa: CASSGAGRAYEQYF
len: 18; j_gene: TRBJ2-7; v_gene: TRBV7-8; CDR3aa: CASSDKAGTGLSSYEQYF
len: 15; j_gene: TRBJ1-4; v_gene: TRBV5-1; CDR3aa: CASSLEGRGEEKLFF
len: 13; j_gene: TRBJ2-7; v_gene: TRBV7-2; CDR3aa: CASSSDRVGEQYF
len: 12; j_gene: TRBJ1-1; v_gene: TRBV2; CDR3aa: CASSRLPTEAFF
len: 16; j_gene: TRBJ2-3; v_gene: TRBV5-1; CDR3aa: CASSLALAGVTDTQYF
len: 14; j_gene: TRBJ2-7; v_gene: TRBV29-1; CDR3aa: CSVVLAGGYWEQYF
len: 16; j_gene: TRBJ2-5; v_gene: TRBV5-4; CDR3aa: CASSLGGGGTQETQYF
len: 16; j_gene: TRBJ2-7; v_gene: TRBV6-5; CDR3aa: CASSYSGGSPYNEQYF